A selection of T cell receptor beta chains follows, all from one sample in a study of vaccination and CD4 T cells after COVID-19. TCRdb called the PCR reads again in MiXCR, with one record for every CDR3 protein. The repertoire holds some 9,300 distinct CDR3 sequences, approximately 57% seen once, with more than 20% in the top ten. Antigen specificity for these receptors is unknown. Sequencing was performed on CD4+ T cells from blood, cultured in vitro. The source of these receptors is a human donor who had recovered from COVID-19. Each CDR3 is given with its conserved first and last residue. The order of the fields is CDR3 length, clone size, J gene, D gene, V gene, CDR3 DNA, CDR3 protein. The D gene is left open where the match is weak. Clone size, where shown, is once, few, many, or a class for clones that have expanded.

cdr3_length: 17
clone_size: NA
j_call: TRBJ2-7
d_call: NA
v_call: TRBV7-2
cdr3_nt: TGTGCCAGCAGCTTGCGTGCGTTGGGTGAAGGGCTGGGCGAGCAGTACTTC
cdr3_aa: CASSLRALGEGLGEQYF

cdr3_length: 14
clone_size: large
j_call: TRBJ2-2
d_call: NA
v_call: TRBV7-3
cdr3_nt: TGTGCCAGCAGCTTAATGCGGAACACCGGGGAGCTGTTTTTT
cdr3_aa: CASSLMRNTGELFF

cdr3_length: 14
clone_size: NA
j_call: TRBJ2-1
d_call: TRBD2
v_call: TRBV6-2/TRBV6-3
cdr3_nt: TGTGCCAAAAGGACTAGCGGGAGAGCGGGTGAGCAGTTCTTC
cdr3_aa: CAKRTSGRAGEQFF

cdr3_length: 13
clone_size: NA
j_call: TRBJ2-3
d_call: NA
v_call: TRBV7-2
cdr3_nt: TGTGCCAGCAGTTACGTCGCAGGAGATACGCAGTATTTT
cdr3_aa: CASSYVAGDTQYF

cdr3_length: 17
clone_size: NA
j_call: TRBJ2-1
d_call: NA
v_call: TRBV6-1
cdr3_nt: TGTGCCAGCAGAACGAGTGCCGGCGCTAGGTCGAACAATGAGCAGTTCTTC
cdr3_aa: CASRTSAGARSNNEQFF

cdr3_length: 17
clone_size: NA
j_call: TRBJ2-7
d_call: NA
v_call: TRBV7-9
cdr3_nt: TGTGCCAGCAGCCAGGGGTCGCCATCTCAGGACTCCTACGAGCAGTACTTC
cdr3_aa: CASSQGSPSQDSYEQYF

cdr3_length: 15
clone_size: NA
j_call: TRBJ1-6
d_call: NA
v_call: TRBV7-2
cdr3_nt: TGTGCCAGCAGCCCCCGAAGGGGAGGCAATTCACCCCTCCACTTT
cdr3_aa: CASSPRRGGNSPLHF

cdr3_length: 15
clone_size: once
j_call: TRBJ1-2
d_call: NA
v_call: TRBV19
cdr3_nt: TGTGCCAGTAGTATCCTCGGGAGCGATTACTATGGCTACACCTTC
cdr3_aa: CASSILGSDYYGYTF

cdr3_length: 15
clone_size: once
j_call: TRBJ2-5
d_call: NA
v_call: TRBV5-1
cdr3_nt: TGCGCCAGCAGCTTGGCCGGGTCAGGGAGAGAGACCCAGTACTTC
cdr3_aa: CASSLAGSGRETQYF

cdr3_length: 12
clone_size: NA
j_call: TRBJ2-7
d_call: NA
v_call: TRBV10-3
cdr3_nt: TGTGCCATCAGTGAGTCTCGGTACGAGCAGTACTTC
cdr3_aa: CAISESRYEQYF

cdr3_length: 15
clone_size: NA
j_call: TRBJ2-7
d_call: NA
v_call: TRBV4-2
cdr3_nt: TGTGCCAGCAGCCAAGAGAGGGGGGCCCCCTACGAGCAGTACTTC
cdr3_aa: CASSQERGAPYEQYF

cdr3_length: 13
clone_size: NA
j_call: TRBJ2-5
d_call: NA
v_call: TRBV30
cdr3_nt: TGTGCCTGGAGCGCAGGACTTGAGGGGACCCAGTACTTC
cdr3_aa: CAWSAGLEGTQYF

cdr3_length: 11
clone_size: few
j_call: TRBJ2-5
d_call: NA
v_call: TRBV10-2
cdr3_nt: TGCGCCAGCAGTGCTGTAGAGACCCAGTACTTC
cdr3_aa: CASSAVETQYF

cdr3_length: 12
clone_size: NA
j_call: TRBJ1-2
d_call: NA
v_call: TRBV2
cdr3_nt: TGTGCCAGCAGTGCCGGTAACTATGGCTACACCTTC
cdr3_aa: CASSAGNYGYTF

cdr3_length: 13
clone_size: NA
j_call: TRBJ2-5
d_call: NA
v_call: TRBV30
cdr3_nt: TGTGCCTGGAGTGTACGCGACCAAGAGACCCAGTACTTC
cdr3_aa: CAWSVRDQETQYF

cdr3_length: 14
clone_size: few
j_call: TRBJ1-5
d_call: NA
v_call: TRBV20-1
cdr3_nt: TGCAGTGTCGGATGGGGCTATAGCAATCAGCCCCAGCATTTT
cdr3_aa: CSVGWGYSNQPQHF

cdr3_length: 16
clone_size: NA
j_call: TRBJ2-2
d_call: NA
v_call: TRBV7-9
cdr3_nt: TGTGCCAGCAGCCGCGTTGGAGGGGGTTTGCCCGGGGAGCTGTTTTTT
cdr3_aa: CASSRVGGGLPGELFF

cdr3_length: 13
clone_size: few
j_call: TRBJ2-1
d_call: TRBD2
v_call: TRBV7-8
cdr3_nt: TGTGCCAGCAGCACCGAGAGGGTACGCGGGGGGTTTTTC
cdr3_aa: CASSTERVRGGFF

cdr3_length: 16
clone_size: NA
j_call: TRBJ1-5
d_call: TRBD1
v_call: TRBV6-5
cdr3_nt: TGTGCCAGCAGTTTAAACGGGACAGATAGCAATCAGCCCCAGCATTTT
cdr3_aa: CASSLNGTDSNQPQHF

cdr3_length: 11
clone_size: NA
j_call: TRBJ2-7
d_call: NA
v_call: TRBV20-1
cdr3_nt: TGCAGTGCGGTAGGTTCCTACGAGCAGTACTTC
cdr3_aa: CSAVGSYEQYF

cdr3_length: 11
clone_size: NA
j_call: TRBJ1-1
d_call: NA
v_call: TRBV12-3/TRBV12-4
cdr3_nt: TGTGCCAGCAGCTCAGGGTTAAAAGCTTTCTTT
cdr3_aa: CASSSGLKAFF

cdr3_length: 15
clone_size: NA
j_call: TRBJ2-7
d_call: NA
v_call: TRBV6-5
cdr3_nt: TGTGCCAGCAGTTATACCGGGACGCCGAGTTACGAGCAGTACTTC
cdr3_aa: CASSYTGTPSYEQYF

cdr3_length: 16
clone_size: NA
j_call: TRBJ2-1
d_call: TRBD2
v_call: TRBV20-1
cdr3_nt: TGCAGTGCTAGATCGGGACTAGCGGGAGCCTACAATGAGCAGTTCTTC
cdr3_aa: CSARSGLAGAYNEQFF

cdr3_length: 15
clone_size: NA
j_call: TRBJ2-7
d_call: NA
v_call: TRBV6-5
cdr3_nt: TGTGCCAGCAGTTACAATCTGGGGGAAGCCTACGAGCAGTACTTC
cdr3_aa: CASSYNLGEAYEQYF

cdr3_length: 15
clone_size: few
j_call: TRBJ2-5
d_call: TRBD2
v_call: TRBV20-1
cdr3_nt: TGCAGTGCTAGAGGGACTAGCGGGAGGGAGGAGACCCAGTACTTC
cdr3_aa: CSARGTSGREETQYF

cdr3_length: 14
clone_size: once
j_call: TRBJ2-5
d_call: NA
v_call: TRBV20-1
cdr3_nt: TGCAGTGCTATTGTCCCCTGGGGTGGAGAGACCCAGTACTTC
cdr3_aa: CSAIVPWGGETQYF

cdr3_length: 13
clone_size: NA
j_call: TRBJ1-1
d_call: NA
v_call: TRBV12-3/TRBV12-4
cdr3_nt: TGTGCCAGCAGGGTTTTGGGGATACGTGAAGCTTTCTTT
cdr3_aa: CASRVLGIREAFF

cdr3_length: 13
clone_size: NA
j_call: TRBJ2-5
d_call: TRBD1
v_call: TRBV20-1
cdr3_nt: TGCAGTGCATGGAATGACAGGGTGGGGACCCAGTACTTC
cdr3_aa: CSAWNDRVGTQYF

cdr3_length: 15
clone_size: few
j_call: TRBJ1-2
d_call: TRBD1
v_call: TRBV10-3
cdr3_nt: TGTGCCATCAGCAACTACAGGGGGGAAGGCTATGGCTACACCTTC
cdr3_aa: CAISNYRGEGYGYTF

cdr3_length: 11
clone_size: NA
j_call: TRBJ1-1
d_call: NA
v_call: TRBV6-2/TRBV6-3
cdr3_nt: TGTGCCAGCAGTCACAAGTCTGAAGCTTTCTTT
cdr3_aa: CASSHKSEAFF

cdr3_length: 14
clone_size: NA
j_call: TRBJ2-3
d_call: TRBD1
v_call: TRBV6-5
cdr3_nt: TGTGCCAGCAGTTATCGGACAGGAGCAGATACGCAGTATTTT
cdr3_aa: CASSYRTGADTQYF

cdr3_length: 14
clone_size: few
j_call: TRBJ1-2
d_call: TRBD1
v_call: TRBV6-1
cdr3_nt: TGTGCCAGCAGTCCTCGGACAGGGGCTTTCGGCTACACCTTC
cdr3_aa: CASSPRTGAFGYTF

cdr3_length: 15
clone_size: NA
j_call: TRBJ1-2
d_call: TRBD1
v_call: TRBV24-1
cdr3_nt: TGTGCCACCAGTGATCCTCAAACAGGGGGCTGGGGCTACACCTTC
cdr3_aa: CATSDPQTGGWGYTF

cdr3_length: 10
clone_size: NA
j_call: TRBJ1-4
d_call: NA
v_call: TRBV6-1
cdr3_nt: TGTGCCAGCAGCCCAAGGGATGTGTTTTTT
cdr3_aa: CASSPRDVFF

cdr3_length: 13
clone_size: NA
j_call: TRBJ1-3
d_call: NA
v_call: TRBV7-2
cdr3_nt: TGTGCCAGCAGCCCAGGTTTGAGGGAGGACATATATTTT
cdr3_aa: CASSPGLREDIYF

cdr3_length: 13
clone_size: NA
j_call: TRBJ2-7
d_call: NA
v_call: TRBV24-1
cdr3_nt: TGTGCCACCAGTGATTCTACTAGCTACGAGCAGTACTTC
cdr3_aa: CATSDSTSYEQYF

cdr3_length: 14
clone_size: NA
j_call: TRBJ1-2
d_call: NA
v_call: TRBV20-1
cdr3_nt: TGCAGTGCTAGAGATTTCTTAGGTAGCTATGGCTACACCTTC
cdr3_aa: CSARDFLGSYGYTF

cdr3_length: 14
clone_size: NA
j_call: TRBJ1-2
d_call: TRBD1
v_call: TRBV6-4
cdr3_nt: TGTGCCAGCAGTGACTGGAACAGGGGCGGTGGCTACACCTTC
cdr3_aa: CASSDWNRGGGYTF

cdr3_length: 14
clone_size: NA
j_call: TRBJ2-2
d_call: TRBD2
v_call: TRBV6-1
cdr3_nt: TGTGCCAGCATCATAGCGGGAGGAATCGGGGAGCTGTTTTTT
cdr3_aa: CASIIAGGIGELFF

cdr3_length: 13
clone_size: NA
j_call: TRBJ1-5
d_call: NA
v_call: TRBV19
cdr3_nt: TGTGCCAGTACCATCGGATTAGGTCAGCCCCAGCATTTT
cdr3_aa: CASTIGLGQPQHF

cdr3_length: 14
clone_size: NA
j_call: TRBJ2-5
d_call: TRBD1
v_call: TRBV28
cdr3_nt: TGTGCCAGCAGTCCCCGGACAGGTTCGGAGACCCAGTACTTC
cdr3_aa: CASSPRTGSETQYF

cdr3_length: 14
clone_size: large
j_call: TRBJ2-1
d_call: NA
v_call: TRBV15
cdr3_nt: TGTGCCACCACCCTGGACTACCCCCAGGGAAAGCAGTTCTTC
cdr3_aa: CATTLDYPQGKQFF

cdr3_length: 15
clone_size: NA
j_call: TRBJ2-7
d_call: NA
v_call: TRBV6-1
cdr3_nt: TGTGCCAGCAGTCAAGAGGACTATCCGGGGTCCGAGCAGTACTTC
cdr3_aa: CASSQEDYPGSEQYF

cdr3_length: 14
clone_size: NA
j_call: TRBJ2-7
d_call: TRBD2
v_call: TRBV7-7
cdr3_nt: TGTGCTAGCAGCCAGACTAGCGGGAGCAACGAGCAGTACTTC
cdr3_aa: CASSQTSGSNEQYF

cdr3_length: 14
clone_size: NA
j_call: TRBJ1-1
d_call: TRBD1
v_call: TRBV6-1
cdr3_nt: TGTGCCAGCAGTCGACAGGGGGCCAACACTGAAGCTTTCTTT
cdr3_aa: CASSRQGANTEAFF

cdr3_length: 14
clone_size: few
j_call: TRBJ1-6
d_call: NA
v_call: TRBV6-1
cdr3_nt: TGTGCCAGCAGACCTGGACAGTATAATTCACCCCTCCACTTT
cdr3_aa: CASRPGQYNSPLHF

cdr3_length: 15
clone_size: few
j_call: TRBJ2-7
d_call: NA
v_call: TRBV21-1
cdr3_nt: TGTGCCAGCAGCAAATTCGGGCGGGAGTTCTACGAGCAGTACTTC
cdr3_aa: CASSKFGREFYEQYF

cdr3_length: 13
clone_size: large
j_call: TRBJ1-5
d_call: NA
v_call: TRBV7-8
cdr3_nt: TGTGCCAGCAGTTGGGCATCTAATCAGCCCCAGCATTTT
cdr3_aa: CASSWASNQPQHF

cdr3_length: 15
clone_size: NA
j_call: TRBJ1-1
d_call: NA
v_call: TRBV5-6
cdr3_nt: TGTGCCAGCAGCCCCGTACCTAGAGCCGGGACTGAAGCTTTCTTT
cdr3_aa: CASSPVPRAGTEAFF

cdr3_length: 13
clone_size: NA
j_call: TRBJ1-2
d_call: NA
v_call: TRBV15
cdr3_nt: TGTGCCACCAGTACGAGTCACAACTATGGCTACACCTTC
cdr3_aa: CATSTSHNYGYTF

cdr3_length: 17
clone_size: NA
j_call: TRBJ2-1
d_call: NA
v_call: TRBV6-1
cdr3_nt: TGTGCCCCGGGGGGAACGGGGGGCGCTGAAATAGAAGGGGAGCAGTTCTTC
cdr3_aa: CAPGGTGGAEIEGEQFF

cdr3_length: 15
clone_size: NA
j_call: TRBJ2-3
d_call: TRBD2
v_call: TRBV11-2
cdr3_nt: TGTGCCAGCAGCTCTCCGGTCAGCGGGGGGACTGCGCAGTATTTT
cdr3_aa: CASSSPVSGGTAQYF

cdr3_length: 14
clone_size: few
j_call: TRBJ1-5
d_call: NA
v_call: TRBV6-1
cdr3_nt: TGTGCCAGCAGCCCTTCGGGGAACAATCAGCCCCAGCATTTT
cdr3_aa: CASSPSGNNQPQHF

cdr3_length: 12
clone_size: NA
j_call: TRBJ1-1
d_call: NA
v_call: TRBV29-1
cdr3_nt: TGCAGCGTAGACAGTGGGGGGACTGAAGCTTTCTTT
cdr3_aa: CSVDSGGTEAFF

cdr3_length: 14
clone_size: NA
j_call: TRBJ2-3
d_call: TRBD1
v_call: TRBV20-1
cdr3_nt: TGCAGTGCTGGCAAGACAGGGAGCACAGATACGCAGTATTTT
cdr3_aa: CSAGKTGSTDTQYF